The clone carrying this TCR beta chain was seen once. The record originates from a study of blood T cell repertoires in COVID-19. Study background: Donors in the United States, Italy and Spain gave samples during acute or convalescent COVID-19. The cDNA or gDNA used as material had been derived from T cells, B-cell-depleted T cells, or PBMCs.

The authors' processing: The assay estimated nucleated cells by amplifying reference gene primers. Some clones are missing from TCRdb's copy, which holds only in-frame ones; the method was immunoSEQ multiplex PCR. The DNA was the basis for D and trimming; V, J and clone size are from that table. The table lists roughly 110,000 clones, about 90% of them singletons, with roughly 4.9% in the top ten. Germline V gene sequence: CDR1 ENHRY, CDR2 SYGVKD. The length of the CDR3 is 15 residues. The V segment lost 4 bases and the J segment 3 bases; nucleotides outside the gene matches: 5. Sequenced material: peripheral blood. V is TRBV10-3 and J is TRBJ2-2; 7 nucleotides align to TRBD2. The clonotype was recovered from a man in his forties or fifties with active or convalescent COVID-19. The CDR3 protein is CAISGAGVDTGELFF. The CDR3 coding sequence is TGTGCCATCAGTGGTGCGGGAGTTGACACCGGGGAGCTGTTTTTT.